This T cell receptor (beta chain) emerged from a study of human T cells and chemical hapten exposure. General observations from the study: Those TCRs sitting above 1 in 1000 frequency stayed the same with DPC sensitization.

From germline, CDR1 is SGHRS and CDR2 YFSETQ. The CDR3 extends over 15 amino acids. The V segment lost 4 bases and the J segment 4 bases; nucleotides outside the gene matches: 5. In regard to this clonotype: The antigen is unknown.

Attachment of unique molecular identifiers to individual cDNA molecules was performed in the library. Original handling: Samples ranged from roughly 20,000 to 700,000 TCRs, with a median of roughly 93,000. TCRdb itself ran the 5' RACE reads through MiXCR, one entry per CDR3 protein. The V and J calls here are based on TCRdb, not the publication. The repertoire includes tens of thousands of distinct CDR3 sequences, more than 7% of them detected once, and about 2.1% sits in the top ten. Unfractionated whole blood was the source of the extracted total RNA. This sequence originates from a male donor in good health. V and J are TRBV5-1 and TRBJ2-3, with TRBD2 matching 11 bases. The CDR3 region has the DNA TGCGCCAGCAGCCCGGGACTAGCGGAGTCAGATACGCAGTATTTT. It yields the protein CASSPGLAESDTQYF. The full variable domain, its missing parts supplied by reference TRBV5-1 and TRBJ2-3, is KAGVTQTPRYLIKTRGQQVTLSCSPISGHRSVSWYQQTPGQGLQFLFEYFSETQRNKGNFPGRFSGRQFSNSRSEMNVSTLELGDSALYLCASSPGLAESDTQYFGPGTRLTVL.